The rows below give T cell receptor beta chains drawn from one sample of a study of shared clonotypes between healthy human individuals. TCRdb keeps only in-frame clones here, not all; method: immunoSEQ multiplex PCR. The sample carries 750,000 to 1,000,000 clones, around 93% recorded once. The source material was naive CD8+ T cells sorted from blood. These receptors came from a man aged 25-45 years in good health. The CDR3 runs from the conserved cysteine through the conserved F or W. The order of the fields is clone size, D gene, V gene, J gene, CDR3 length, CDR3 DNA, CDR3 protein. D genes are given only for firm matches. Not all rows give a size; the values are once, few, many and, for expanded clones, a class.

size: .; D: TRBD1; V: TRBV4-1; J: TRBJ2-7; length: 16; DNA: TGCGCCAGCAGCCAAGAACCCAGGGGGCTCTCCTACGAGCAGTACTTC; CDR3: CASSQEPRGLSYEQYF
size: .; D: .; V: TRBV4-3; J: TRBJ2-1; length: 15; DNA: TGCGCCAGCAGCCAAACCCGGGGGCCGGACAATGAGCAGTTCTTC; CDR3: CASSQTRGPDNEQFF
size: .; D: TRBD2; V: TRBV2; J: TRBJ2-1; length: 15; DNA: TGTGCCAGCAGTGAGGGACTAGCGGAATACAATGAGCAGTTCTTC; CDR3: CASSEGLAEYNEQFF
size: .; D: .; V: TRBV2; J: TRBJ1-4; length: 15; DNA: TGTGCCAGCAGTCCGGGGGAGGGTACTAATGAAAAACTGTTTTTT; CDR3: CASSPGEGTNEKLFF
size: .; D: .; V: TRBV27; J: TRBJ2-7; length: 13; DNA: TGTGCCAGCAGTCTCAGGGACGGCTACGAGCAGTACTTC; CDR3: CASSLRDGYEQYF
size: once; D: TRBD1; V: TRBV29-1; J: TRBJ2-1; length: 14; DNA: TGCAGCGTTGAGTGGGACAGGGGCTTCTATGAGCAGTTCTTC; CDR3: CSVEWDRGFYEQFF
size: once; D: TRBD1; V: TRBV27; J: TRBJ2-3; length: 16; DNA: TGTGCCAGCACTCCTCCGGACAGGGAAGGGCCAGATACGCAGTATTTT; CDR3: CASTPPDREGPDTQYF
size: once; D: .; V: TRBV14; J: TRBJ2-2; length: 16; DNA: TGTGCCAGCAGCAGAGGGGGGTCCTATCCCACCGGGGAGCTGTTTTTT; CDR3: CASSRGGSYPTGELFF
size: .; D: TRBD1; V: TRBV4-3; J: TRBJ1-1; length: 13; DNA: TGCGCCAGCAGCCAACAGGGGGCCACTGAAGCTTTCTTT; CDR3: CASSQQGATEAFF
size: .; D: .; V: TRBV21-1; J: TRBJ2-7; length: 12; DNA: TGTGCCAGCAGCAACCTCGACTACGAGCAGTACTTC; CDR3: CASSNLDYEQYF
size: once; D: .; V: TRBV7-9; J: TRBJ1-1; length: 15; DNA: TGTGCCAGCAGCCCGAAATTACAGGAGAACACTGAAGCTTTCTTT; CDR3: CASSPKLQENTEAFF
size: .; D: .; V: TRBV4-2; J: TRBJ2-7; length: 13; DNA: TGTGCCAGCAGCCCGGGCCGGGCCTACGAGCAGTACTTC; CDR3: CASSPGRAYEQYF
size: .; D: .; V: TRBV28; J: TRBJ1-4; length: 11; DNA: TGTGCCAGGCGGGGGGATGAAAAACTGTTTTTT; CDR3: CARRGDEKLFF
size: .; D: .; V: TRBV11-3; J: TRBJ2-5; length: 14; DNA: TGTGCCAGCAGCCTCCAGGGGAATCAAGAGACCCAGTACTTC; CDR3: CASSLQGNQETQYF
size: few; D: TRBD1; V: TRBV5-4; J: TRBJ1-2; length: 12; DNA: TGTGCCAGCAGGCTGGACAGGCTTGGCTACACCTTC; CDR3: CASRLDRLGYTF
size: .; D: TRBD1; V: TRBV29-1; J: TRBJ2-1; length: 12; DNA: TGCAGCGCCGGGACAGGGGGGAATGAGCAGTTCTTC; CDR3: CSAGTGGNEQFF
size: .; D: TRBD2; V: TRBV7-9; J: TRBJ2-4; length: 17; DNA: TGTGCCAGCGGGATCGTTGGGGCGGGAGTACCCAAAAACATTCAGTACTTC; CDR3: CASGIVGAGVPKNIQYF
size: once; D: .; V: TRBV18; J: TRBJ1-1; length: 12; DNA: TGTGCCAGCTCGCCAGGGTTATTGGTAGCTTTCTTT; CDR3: CASSPGLLVAFF
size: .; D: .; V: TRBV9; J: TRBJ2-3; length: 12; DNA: TGTGCCAGCAGCGCCAAGAGGGATACGCAGTATTTT; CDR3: CASSAKRDTQYF
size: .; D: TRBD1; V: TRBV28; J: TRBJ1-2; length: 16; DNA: TGTGCCAGCAGTTTAATGGCAGGGGGCGGATTAGGAGGCTACACCTTC; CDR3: CASSLMAGGGLGGYTF
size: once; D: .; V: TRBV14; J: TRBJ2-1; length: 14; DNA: TGTGCCAGCAGCCGGGTAAGCTCCTACAATGAGCAGTTCTTC; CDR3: CASSRVSSYNEQFF
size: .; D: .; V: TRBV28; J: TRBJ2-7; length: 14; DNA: TGTGCCAGCAGTATCCTAGAGATCTCCTACGAGCAGTACTTC; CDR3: CASSILEISYEQYF
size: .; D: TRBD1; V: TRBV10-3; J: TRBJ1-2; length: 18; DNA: TGTGCCATCAGCGGGACCGACAGGGGGCGATTCTCTAACTATGGCTACACCTTC; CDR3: CAISGTDRGRFSNYGYTF
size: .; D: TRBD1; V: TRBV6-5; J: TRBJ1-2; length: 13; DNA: TGTGCCAGCAAAGGACAGGGGAGTCATGGCTACACCTTC; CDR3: CASKGQGSHGYTF
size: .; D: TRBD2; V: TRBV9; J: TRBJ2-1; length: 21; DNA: TGTGCCAGCAGCCCGGACCCCGCTAGCGGGAGCGTGGGGAGCTCCTACAATGAGCAGTTCTTC; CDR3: CASSPDPASGSVGSSYNEQFF
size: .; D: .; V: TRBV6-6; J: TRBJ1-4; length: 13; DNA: TGTGCCAGCAGTTGGAACACCAGAGAAAAACTGTTTTTT; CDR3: CASSWNTREKLFF
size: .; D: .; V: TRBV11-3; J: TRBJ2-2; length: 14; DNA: TGTGCCAGCAGCTTAGAGGGATACGGCGGGGAGCTGTTTTTT; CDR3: CASSLEGYGGELFF
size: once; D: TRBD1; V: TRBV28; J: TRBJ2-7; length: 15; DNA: TGTGCCAGCAGTTTGACAGGGGCGAGCTCCTACGAGCAGTACTTC; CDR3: CASSLTGASSYEQYF